There are a few counts of the clone carrying this T cell receptor beta chain. These data are taken from a study of T-cell memory formation after mild COVID-19. CDR1 and CDR2 from the germline V gene are LGHNA and YSLEER. Trimming took 0 bases from V and 5 from J, leaving 12 bases between them. The CDR3 spans 15 residues. TCRdb processed the 5' RACE reads anew with MiXCR; each CDR3 protein has one entry. Of hundreds of thousands of distinct CDR3 sequences listed, roughly 20% are singletons. The chain combines TRBV4-3 with TRBJ2-3; D unresolved. This TCR derives from an adult woman who had mild COVID-19 (a few samples of this study predate the infection). Cell type and time point are not known. Sequences were obtained from PBMCs or a T cell subset sorted from them (not recorded which). The CDR3 reads CASSQDLQARDTQYF. The CDR3 DNA follows: TGCGCCAGCAGCCAAGATCTCCAGGCACGAGATACGCAGTATTTT.